The T cell receptor (beta chain) described here comes from a study of T-cell reconstitution after alpha-beta-depleted transplantation in children. Unique molecular identifiers tagged the TCRbeta library. TCRdb re-called the PCR reads with MiXCR, one entry per CDR3 protein. The sample lists some 600,000 distinct CDR3 sequences, approximately 17% occurring once. This clonotype was seen repeatedly, ten times or more. This CDR3 has 14 residues. Trimming removed 5 bases from V and 8 bases from J, with 17 bases in between. Germline lookup yields CDR1 SGDLS and CDR2 YYNGEE. The rearrangement joins TRBV9 to TRBJ2-4; D may be TRBD1 or TRBD2 (5 bases each). The sequencing here drew on PBMCs from the stem cell graft donor, taken from the stem cell graft. This TCR was sampled from a human donor who donated a stem cell graft to a child with acute myeloid leukemia. CDR3 nucleotides: TGTGCCAGCAGTGACCCTGGGGCGCGGGACATTCAGTACTTC. This translates into CASSDPGARDIQYF.